The clone carrying this TCR beta chain turned up a few times. This record comes from a study of response to subunit inactivated influenza vaccine. In TCRdb, the RT-PCR reads were re-called with MiXCR into one record per CDR3 protein. The sample records roughly 620,000 distinct CDR3 sequences, about 11% being singletons. Trimming cost V 0 bases and J 0 bases, with 4 bases left between them. The germline V gene encodes CDR1 MDHEN and CDR2 SYDVKM. There are 14 residues in the CDR3. In addition, the sample was reused for a study of T cells expressing NK-cell markers. That source adds: UMI-tagged 5'RACE template switching yielded the TCR beta cDNA. CD3+CD56+NKG2C+, CD3+CD56+NKG2C- and CD3+CD56-NKG2C+ T cells, once sorted, supplied the TCR beta repertoires.

The chain combines TRBV28 with TRBJ2-3; no definite D call. Sequences were derived from PBMCs from blood, sampled on the day of vaccination. The TCR sequence derives from a man aged 50 to 59 who received an inactivated influenza vaccine. CDR3: CASSLWSSTDTQYF. DNA for the CDR3: TGTGCCAGCAGTTTATGGTCGAGCACAGATACGCAGTATTTT.